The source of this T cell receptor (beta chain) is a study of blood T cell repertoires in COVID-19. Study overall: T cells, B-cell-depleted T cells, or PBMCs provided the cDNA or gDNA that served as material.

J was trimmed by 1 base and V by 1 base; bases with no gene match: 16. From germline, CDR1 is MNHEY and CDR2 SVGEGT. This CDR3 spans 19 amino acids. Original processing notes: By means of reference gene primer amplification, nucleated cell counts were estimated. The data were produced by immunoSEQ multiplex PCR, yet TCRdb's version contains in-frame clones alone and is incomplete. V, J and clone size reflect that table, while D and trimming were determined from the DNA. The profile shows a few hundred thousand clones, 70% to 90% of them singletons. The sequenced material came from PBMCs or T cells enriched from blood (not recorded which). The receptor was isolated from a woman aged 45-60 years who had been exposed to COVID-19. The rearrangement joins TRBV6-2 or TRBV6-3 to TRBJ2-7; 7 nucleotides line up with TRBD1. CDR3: CASSYYENRGFTDSYEQYF. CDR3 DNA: TGTGCCAGCAGTTACTACGAGAACAGGGGATTTACTGATTCCTACGAGCAGTACTTC.